Listed below are T cell receptor beta chains from one sample, sequenced in a study of blood T cells in healthy people across ages. TCRdb re-called the 5' RACE reads with MiXCR, one entry per CDR3 protein. The table lists roughly 860,000 distinct CDR3 sequences, approximately 59% of them singletons, with 28% in the top ten. The sample taken for sequencing was blood. Source of these receptors: a man aged 25-45 years in good health. CDR3s include the opening cysteine and the closing phenylalanine or tryptophan. A D gene is named only where the DNA matches it firmly. Size values are once, few and many counts, or a class for expanded clones, and some rows have none.

>TRBV6-2/TRBV6-3|-|TRBJ1-2|-
TGTGCCAGCACCCTGACCCACGACAGAAACAGCCCGTACACCTTC
CASTLTHDRNSPYTF
>TRBV20-1|-|TRBJ1-5|-
TGCAGTGCCCCAGGGGAGGGCAATCAGCCCCAGCATTTT
CSAPGEGNQPQHF
>TRBV29-1|-|TRBJ1-2|few
TGCAGCGTTCCTGACGGCAACTATGGCTACACCTTC
CSVPDGNYGYTF
>TRBV29-1|-|TRBJ1-5|-
TGCAGCGTTTTGGTTGAGGGACAGCCCCAGCATTTT
CSVLVEGQPQHF
>TRBV4-1|-|TRBJ1-6|-
TGCGCCAGCAGCCCGCCACCGGCAGGGAGGAATTCACCCCTCCACTTT
CASSPPPAGRNSPLHF
>TRBV5-1|TRBD1|TRBJ2-6|-
TGCGCCAGCGAACCGGGACAGCGTTTCTCTGGGGCCAACGTCCTGACTTTC
CASEPGQRFSGANVLTF
>TRBV27|TRBD1|TRBJ2-7|few
TGTGCCAGCAGTTTAGGTCCTGGGACAGGGTACCCCGAGCAGTACTTC
CASSLGPGTGYPEQYF
>TRBV29-1|-|TRBJ2-5|few
TGCAGCGGCAGGACAGAAGAGACCCAGTACTTC
CSGRTEETQYF
>TRBV18|TRBD1|TRBJ2-6|many
TGTGCCAGCTCATCTTTGACAGGGGACCCTGGGGCCAACGTCCTGACTTTC
CASSSLTGDPGANVLTF
>TRBV29-1|-|TRBJ2-1|-
TGCAGCGTGCCCACGGTTGGGGACTACAATGAGCAGTTCTTC
CSVPTVGDYNEQFF
>TRBV21-1|-|TRBJ2-7|-
TGTGCCGGCAGCAACCCGGGACTTGACTCCTACGAGCAGTACTTC
CAGSNPGLDSYEQYF
>TRBV6-5|-|TRBJ2-1|-
TGTGCCAGCAGTTACGAGCTCCACAATGAGCAGTTCTTC
CASSYELHNEQFF
>TRBV15|TRBD2|TRBJ2-1|few
TGTGCCACCAGCACTGCCGGGACTACCGGCAATGAGCAGTTCTTC
CATSTAGTTGNEQFF
>TRBV29-1|-|TRBJ2-7|-
TGCAGCGCCGCCGAGGGGTACAGCGAGCAGTACTTC
CSAAEGYSEQYF
>TRBV9|TRBD2|TRBJ2-3|-
TGTGCCAGCAGCGTAGAAGCGGGGGGCGGTAGCACAGATATGCAGTATTTT
CASSVEAGGGSTDMQYF
>TRBV4-2|-|TRBJ1-4|-
TGTGCCAGCAGCCAAGTAACTCTCGGGGCCAGTAATGAAAAACTGTTTTTT
CASSQVTLGASNEKLFF
>TRBV12-5|-|TRBJ2-6|-
TGTGCTAGTGGTTTGGAGGGGGGGGCCAACGTCCTGACTTTC
CASGLEGGANVLTF
>TRBV7-9|-|TRBJ1-5|-
TGTGCCAGCAGCTTAGGGAACAATCCCCAGCATTTT
CASSLGNNPQHF
>TRBV20-1|TRBD2|TRBJ2-1|-
TGCAGTGCTCCGGGACTAGCGGGGGGGTTTAGCAATGAGCAGTTCTTC
CSAPGLAGGFSNEQFF
>TRBV27|-|TRBJ2-6|-
TGTGCCAGCCGCGCGCGCTACTCTGGGGCCAACGTCTTGACTTTC
CASRARYSGANVLTF
>TRBV6-1|TRBD2|TRBJ2-3|-
TGTGCCAGCAAGAAGCGGGGGGAAACAGATACGCAGTATTTT
CASKKRGETDTQYF
>TRBV7-9|-|TRBJ1-2|few
TGTGCCAGCAGCTTTGCCGAGGGTGGCTACACCTTC
CASSFAEGGYTF
>TRBV9|-|TRBJ2-1|-
TGTGCCAGCAGCGTACGCGGGGAATACAATGAGCAGTTCTTC
CASSVRGEYNEQFF
>TRBV28|-|TRBJ1-2|-
TGTGCCAGTAAGGGGCAGGGCGGTGATAGAGGCTACACCTTC
CASKGQGGDRGYTF
>TRBV20-1|-|TRBJ1-1|-
TGCAGGGACAGCTTGAACACTGAAGCTTTCTTT
CRDSLNTEAFF
>TRBV10-3|-|TRBJ2-7|few
TGTGCCATCAGTGGAGGGGATGGTGGGGAGGAAACCTACGAGCAGTACTTC
CAISGGDGGEETYEQYF
>TRBV12-3/TRBV12-4|TRBD1|TRBJ2-6|few
TGTGCCAGCAGGAGACAGGGAGTCAACTCTGGGGCCAACGTCCTGACTTTC
CASRRQGVNSGANVLTF
>TRBV10-3|-|TRBJ2-7|-
TGTGCCAGTTCGGTCGGCGCCGGGGCAAGAGGCGAGCAGTACTTC
CASSVGAGARGEQYF
>TRBV7-3|TRBD2|TRBJ2-7|few
TGTGCCAGCAGCTTAAAGTCCCCGGGTAGCGGGGGGATCTACGAGCAGTACTTC
CASSLKSPGSGGIYEQYF
>TRBV12-3/TRBV12-4|-|TRBJ1-4|-
TGTGCCAGCAGTTTTTCAAAGGCAGACTTTGCAACTAATGAAAAACTGTTTTTT
CASSFSKADFATNEKLFF
>TRBV20-1|-|TRBJ2-3|-
TGCAGTGCTAGAAGACTCACTAGCACAGATACGCAGTATTTT
CSARRLTSTDTQYF
>TRBV7-6|TRBD2|TRBJ2-7|once
TGTGCCAGCAGCCTTTGGACTAGCGGGAACGAGCAGTACTTC
CASSLWTSGNEQYF
>TRBV6-5|-|TRBJ1-6|-
TGTGCCAGCAGGCGAACGACGGGGAGGCCTCCTTCAACCCTCCACTTT
CASRRTTGRPPSTLHF
>TRBV29-1|TRBD1|TRBJ1-2|few
TGCAGCGTACCTCGGGACAGGGGATTCTATGGCTACACCTTC
CSVPRDRGFYGYTF
>TRBV5-1|-|TRBJ1-2|-
TGCGCCAGCAGCGCTGAAGTTTTCCCCGGCTATGGCTACACCTTC
CASSAEVFPGYGYTF
>TRBV6-2/TRBV6-3|-|TRBJ1-1|-
TGTGCCAGCAGCAGGGATGGGCGGACTGAAGCTTTCTTT
CASSRDGRTEAFF
>TRBV5-6|-|TRBJ2-7|-
TGTGCCAGCAGCTACACCGACTACTACGAGCAGTACTTC
CASSYTDYYEQYF
>TRBV10-3|TRBD1|TRBJ2-7|-
TGTGCCATCAGTGAGTGGACAGGCCACGGGGATGAGCAGTACTTC
CAISEWTGHGDEQYF
>TRBV7-7|-|TRBJ2-5|-
TGTGCTAGTAGCTTAGGAGTAGGGTACCAAGAGACCCAGTACTTC
CASSLGVGYQETQYF
>TRBV2|-|TRBJ2-1|-
TGTGCCAGCAGTGAGAGGTCGGTAAGCTCCTACAATGAGCAGTTCTTC
CASSERSVSSYNEQFF
>TRBV25-1|TRBD1|TRBJ2-7|few
TGTGCCAGCAGTGTCCCCGGGACAGGCACCTACGAGCAGTACTTC
CASSVPGTGTYEQYF
>TRBV29-1|TRBD2|TRBJ2-1|-
TGCAGCGTCCCGGTCGGGGGGGCTATCGACGGTGAGCAGTTCTTC
CSVPVGGAIDGEQFF
>TRBV7-8|TRBD1|TRBJ2-6|once
TGTGCCAGCAGCTTCAGAGACAGGGGGCTTGGGGCCAACGTCCTGACTTTC
CASSFRDRGLGANVLTF
>TRBV10-3|TRBD2|TRBJ2-3|-
TGTGCCGCCAGTCCCCGTAGCGGGGGGAACACAGATACGCAGTATTTT
CAASPRSGGNTDTQYF
>TRBV4-3|-|TRBJ2-6|few
TGCGCCAGCAGCCAAGTAGTTAGTGTGGCCGTCCTGACTTTC
CASSQVVSVAVLTF